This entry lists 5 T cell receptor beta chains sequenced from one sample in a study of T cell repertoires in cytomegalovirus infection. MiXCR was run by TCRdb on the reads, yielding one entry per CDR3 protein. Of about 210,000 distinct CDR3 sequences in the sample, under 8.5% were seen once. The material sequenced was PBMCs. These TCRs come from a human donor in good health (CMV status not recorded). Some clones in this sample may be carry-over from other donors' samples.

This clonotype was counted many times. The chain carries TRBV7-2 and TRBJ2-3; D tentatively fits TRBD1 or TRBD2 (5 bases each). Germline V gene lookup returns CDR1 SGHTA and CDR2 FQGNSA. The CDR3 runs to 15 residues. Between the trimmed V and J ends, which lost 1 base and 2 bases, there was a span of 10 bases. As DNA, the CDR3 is TGTGCCAGCAGCTTAGATCTCGGGGCCACAGATACGCAGTATTTT. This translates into CASSLDLGATDTQYF.

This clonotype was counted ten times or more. The CDR3 sequence is CASSIAFTEAFF. In nucleotides, the CDR3 is TGTGCCAGTAGTATAGCCTTCACTGAAGCTTTCTTT. The chain combines TRBV19 with TRBJ1-1, with D hard to call. Between the trimmed V and J ends, which lost 1 base and 4 bases, there was a span of 4 bases. The CDR3 has 12 residues. Germline CDR1 and CDR2: LNHDA and SQIVND (reference sequence).

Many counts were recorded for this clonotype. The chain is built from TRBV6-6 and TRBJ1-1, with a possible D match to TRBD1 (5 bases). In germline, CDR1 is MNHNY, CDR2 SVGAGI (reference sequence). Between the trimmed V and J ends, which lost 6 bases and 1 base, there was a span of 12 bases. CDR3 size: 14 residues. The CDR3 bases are TGTGCCAGCAGATCCCAGGGTGGGAACACTGAAGCTTTCTTT. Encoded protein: CASRSQGGNTEAFF.

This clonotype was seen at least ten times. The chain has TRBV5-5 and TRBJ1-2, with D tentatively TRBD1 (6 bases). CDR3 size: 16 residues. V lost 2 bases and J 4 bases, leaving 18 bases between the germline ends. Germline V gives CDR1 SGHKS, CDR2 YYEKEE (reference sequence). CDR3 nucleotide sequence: TGTGCCAGCAGCTTACGGGACACCATCCATACCTATGGCTACACCTTC. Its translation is CASSLRDTIHTYGYTF.

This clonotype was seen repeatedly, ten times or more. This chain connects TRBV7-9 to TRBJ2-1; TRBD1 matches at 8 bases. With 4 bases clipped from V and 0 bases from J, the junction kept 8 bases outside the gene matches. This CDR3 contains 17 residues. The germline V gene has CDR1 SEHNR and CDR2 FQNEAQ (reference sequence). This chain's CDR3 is CASSSPGQAASYNEQFF. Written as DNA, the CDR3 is TGTGCCAGCAGCTCTCCGGGACAGGCCGCCTCCTACAATGAGCAGTTCTTC.